This passage covers 22 T cell receptor beta chains from one sample sequenced in a study of cytomegalovirus exposure and HLA in healthy donors. A multiplex PCR was run with 60 Vbeta primers and 13 Jbeta primers. Clones were read by immunoSEQ multiplex PCR, and TCRdb kept only the in-frame ones, dropping some. This repertoire shows approximately 86,000 clones, around three quarters found once; its top ten account for 3% to 3.5%. Sequencing was carried out using PBMCs. Every receptor here comes from a middle-aged man in good health and CMV-seronegative.

The chain is built from TRBV14 and TRBJ1-2; D is unclear. The CDR3 extends over 13 amino acids. Germline CDR1 is SGHDN and CDR2 is FVKESK. Trimming pared 2 bases from V and 4 bases from J, leaving 8 bases between. In DNA, the CDR3 is TGTGCCAGCAGCCAATATTTATCCTATGGCTACACCTTC. Its protein is CASSQYLSYGYTF.

The chain couples TRBV2 to TRBJ2-3; TRBD2 agrees at 10 bases. In germline, CDR1 is SNHLY, CDR2 FYNNEI. V shed 5 bases, J shed 5 bases, and the junction held 4 bases outside the gene matches. The CDR3 is 14 amino acids. The CDR3 reads CASSLAGAIDTQYF. As DNA, the CDR3 is TGTGCCAGCAGTCTAGCGGGGGCGATAGATACGCAGTATTTT.

This clone was recorded a few times. The CDR3 loop reads CASSLLRGGSYEQYF. CDR3 DNA: TGTGCCAGCAGTCTCCTTCGGGGGGGAAGCTACGAGCAGTACTTC. V usage is TRBV6-1 and J usage is TRBJ2-7; 8 bases are shared with TRBD2. The CDR3 runs to 15 residues. Germline CDR1 reads MNHNS; CDR2 reads SASEGT. J gave up 3 bases and V 5 bases, and 9 bases lay outside the gene matches.

This clone was seen once. V and J are TRBV7-7 and TRBJ1-1; D is possibly TRBD1 (6 bases). The CDR3 has 15 residues. Germline CDR1 and CDR2: SSHAT and FNYEAQ (reference sequence). The V end lost 5 bases, the J end lost 0 bases, and 13 bases lay between the germline ends. The CDR3 nucleotides read TGTGCCAGCAGCCCGGAGACAGGTATGAACACTGAAGCTTTCTTT. Translated: CASSPETGMNTEAFF.

The J gene is TRBJ2-7, the V gene TRBV30; TRBD2 matches 7 bases. Germline V CDR1 and CDR2: GTSNPN, SVGIG (reference sequence). The V gene end was trimmed by 5 bases and the J gene end by 3 bases; junction bases not matched to a gene: 7. The CDR3 length is 13 residues. CDR3 sequence: CAWGGLADYEQYF. Written as DNA, the CDR3 is TGTGCCTGGGGCGGGCTAGCGGACTACGAGCAGTACTTC.

The rearrangement uses TRBV15 and TRBJ2-2; TRBD2 matches 10 bases. Germline values: CDR1 LNHNV, CDR2 YYDKDF (reference sequence). The CDR3 loop spans 18 amino acids. V gave up 0 bases and J gave up 0 bases; unmatched junction bases: 4. The CDR3 bases are TGTGCCACCAGCAGAGAGATCAGCGGGGGGGCGAACACCGGGGAGCTGTTTTTT. Its translation is CATSREISGGANTGELFF.

CDR3 DNA: TGTGCCAGCAGTACTCCGGGACTGGCTACGCAGTATTTT. It encodes CASSTPGLATQYF. J is TRBJ2-3 and V is TRBV28, with D tentatively TRBD2 (6 bases). Germline V gives CDR1 MDHEN, CDR2 SYDVKM. The CDR3 length is 13 residues. V shed 5 bases and J shed 8 bases, with 14 bases lying between them.

This clone was counted a few times. This CDR3 is CASSPGDRDSPLHF. CDR3 DNA: TGTGCCAGCAGCCCCGGGGACAGGGATTCACCCCTCCACTTT. The rearrangement uses TRBV11-2 and TRBJ1-6; 9 positions agree with TRBD1. There are 14 residues in the CDR3. Germline-derived CDR1 and CDR2 are SGHAT and FQNNGV. V shed 5 bases and J 8 bases; nucleotides not matched to a gene: 4.

The J gene is TRBJ1-2, the V gene TRBV9; 8 nucleotides align to TRBD1. CDR3 length: 13 amino acids. V lost 0 bases and J lost 8; bases outside the gene matches: 3. Germline CDR1 and CDR2: SGDLS and YYNGEE. Here the CDR3 reads CASSVDRGDGYTF. CDR3 nucleotide sequence: TGTGCCAGCAGCGTAGACAGGGGGGACGGCTACACCTTC.

V usage is TRBV5-4 and J usage is TRBJ2-5, with 9 bases that match TRBD1. The assigned J gene may be wrong: the sequence end matches TRBJ2-7 better. The CDR3 contains 15 residues. Germline CDR1 reads SGHNT; CDR2 reads YYREEE (reference sequence). CDR3 sequence (DNA): TGTGCCAGCAGCTCGACAGGGGGGTTTATCTACGAGCAGTACTTC. Encoded protein: CASSSTGGFIYEQYF.

The chain carries TRBV7-9 and TRBJ1-1; D is undetermined. This CDR3 is 12 amino acids long. CDR1 SEHNR and CDR2 FQNEAQ come from the germline V gene (reference sequence). Trimming took 5 bases from V and 2 from J, leaving 6 bases between them. CDR3 residues: CASSGLNTEAFF. CDR3 nucleotides: TGTGCCAGCAGCGGACTTAACACTGAAGCTTTCTTT.

The V call is TRBV7-9, the J call TRBJ1-4; D gene unclear. Germline-derived CDR1 and CDR2 are SEHNR and FQNEAQ (reference sequence). The CDR3 has 16 amino acids. V lost 1 base and J lost 8, with 17 bases in between. CDR3 nucleotides: TGTGCCAGCAGCTTAGTTGGGAGCGGAAATCCGGAAAAACTGTTTTTT. As protein: CASSLVGSGNPEKLFF.

This sequence joins TRBV27 and TRBJ1-5, with TRBD1 as a possible D gene (5 bases). The germline CDR1 and CDR2 sequences are MNHEY and SMNVEV (reference sequence). The ends were cut back, 3 bases at V and 5 bases at J, with 20 bases in the middle. This CDR3 has 17 residues. The DNA of the CDR3 is TGTGCCAGCAGTTTGCGGTGGGAGGCAGGGATTTATCAGCCCCAGCATTTT. Its translation: CASSLRWEAGIYQPQHF.

The rearrangement links TRBV6-5 to TRBJ2-5; a possible D gene is TRBD1 (5 bases). CDR1 and CDR2 from the germline V gene are MNHEY and SVGAGI. The V and J ends lost 0 bases and 2 bases respectively, with 13 bases between them. The CDR3 contains 16 residues. CDR3 loop: CASSYSTRVKQETQYF. Written as DNA, the CDR3 is TGTGCCAGCAGTTACTCGACCAGGGTTAAGCAAGAGACCCAGTACTTC.

On this clone itself: One junction end disagrees with the germline gene, perhaps due to a read error. The rearrangement links TRBV28 to TRBJ1-1; a possible D gene is TRBD1 (6 bases). There are 17 residues in the CDR3. CDR1 is MDHEN and CDR2 is SYDVKM in the germline V gene. The CDR3: CASSLRGYQGLNAEAFF. The CDR3 DNA sequence: TGTGCCAGCAGTTTACGCGGCTACCAGGGGTTGAACGCTGAAGCTTTCTTT.

V gene TRBV7-9 combines with J gene TRBJ2-3; a weak D match, TRBD2 (6 bases). The germline CDR1 and CDR2 sequences are SEHNR and FQNEAQ (reference sequence). CDR3 length: 15 amino acids. Trimming pared 6 bases from V and 5 bases from J, leaving 18 bases between. DNA for the CDR3: TGTGCCAGCAGGGACTGGCGGGACCTGGGAGATACGCAGTATTTT. Translated, it gives CASRDWRDLGDTQYF. The whole variable domain, filled in from reference TRBV7-9 and TRBJ2-3, reads DTGVSQNPRHKITKRGQNVTFRCDPISEHNRLYWYRQTLGQGPEFLTYFQNEAQLEKSRLLSDRFSAERPKGSFSTLEIQRTEQGDSAMYLCASRDWRDLGDTQYFGPGTRLTVL.

The chain joins TRBV7-8 to TRBJ2-5, with 7 bases identical to TRBD1. This CDR3 contains 17 residues. J was trimmed by 3 bases and V by 4 bases; bases with no gene match: 14. Germline CDR1 SGHVS, CDR2 FQNEAQ. The CDR3 reads CASSSTRAGRGKETQYF. CDR3 DNA sequence: TGTGCCAGCAGCTCAACGAGGGCGGGCAGGGGGAAAGAGACCCAGTACTTC.

This clone has only a few counts. The gene calls are TRBV7-2 and TRBJ1-5; tentatively, D is TRBD1 (6 bases). The CDR3 consists of 16 residues. CDR1 and CDR2 from the germline V gene are SGHTA and FQGNSA. The V end lost 3 bases, the J end lost 2 bases, and 14 bases lay between the germline ends. The CDR3 reads CASSFAGVLGNQPQHF. The CDR3 DNA reads TGTGCCAGCAGCTTCGCAGGGGTCCTTGGCAATCAGCCCCAGCATTTT.

This clone has only a few counts. The genes are TRBV28 and TRBJ1-2; possible D gene TRBD1, 6 bases. Trimming took off 5 bases at V and 5 bases at J, with 15 bases between the two ends. The CDR3 is made up of 14 amino acids. Germline V gene data show CDR1 as MDHEN and CDR2 as SYDVKM. The CDR3 loop is CASSTRTEIYGYTF. Here the CDR3 DNA reads TGTGCCAGCAGTACTCGGACAGAAATTTATGGCTACACCTTC.

The chain combines TRBV6-5 with TRBJ1-1; D call uncertain. Trimming removed 6 bases at V and 8 bases at J, with 19 bases between. This CDR3 comprises 14 residues. Germline CDR1 and CDR2: MNHEY and SVGAGI. Written as DNA, the CDR3 is TGTGCCAGCAGCTGGTCTGGGGAGGTCGCCGAAGCTTTCTTT. Translated: CASSWSGEVAEAFF.

This chain connects TRBV5-8 to TRBJ1-1, with TRBD1 as a possible D gene (6 bases). Germline lookup yields CDR1 SGHTS and CDR2 YDEGEE. V lost 2 bases and J lost 7, with 21 bases in between. This CDR3 has 16 residues. CDR3 region: CASSLLGTKTAHEAFF. The CDR3 DNA sequence: TGTGCCAGCAGCTTATTGGGGACAAAGACAGCCCATGAAGCTTTCTTT.

The chain couples TRBV7-3 to TRBJ2-2; 7 positions agree with TRBD2. Germline loops: CDR1 SGHTA, CDR2 FQGTGA. The CDR3 has 15 amino acids. Trimming at V came to 1 base and at J to 5 bases, leaving 4 bases not matched to a gene. For the CDR3, the DNA is TGTGCCAGCAGCTTAATCGGGGGGTCAACCGGGGAGCTGTTTTTT. Amino acids: CASSLIGGSTGELFF. The variable domain in full, completed from reference TRBV7-3 and TRBJ2-2, reads GAGVSQTPSNKVTEKGKYVELRCDPISGHTALYWYRQSLGQGPEFLIYFQGTGAADDSGLPNDRFFAVRPEGSVSTLKIQRTERGDSAVYLCASSLIGGSTGELFFGEGSRLTVL.